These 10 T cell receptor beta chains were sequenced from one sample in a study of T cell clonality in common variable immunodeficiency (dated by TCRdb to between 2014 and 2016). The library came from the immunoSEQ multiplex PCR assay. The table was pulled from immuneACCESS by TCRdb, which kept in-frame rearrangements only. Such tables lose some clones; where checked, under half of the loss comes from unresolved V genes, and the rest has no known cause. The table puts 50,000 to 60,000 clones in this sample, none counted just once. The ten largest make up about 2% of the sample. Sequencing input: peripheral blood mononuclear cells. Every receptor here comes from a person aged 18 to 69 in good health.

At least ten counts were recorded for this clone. CDR3 amino acids: CASSIVRSSGANVLTF. The sequenced part of the CDR3 DNA is TGTGCCAGTAGTATAGTCCGGTCCTCTGGGGCCAACGTC. This chain connects TRBV19 to TRBJ2-6; D is undetermined. The read ends 3 residues early relative to the CDR3; the germline J gene fills the gap. This CDR3 has 16 amino acids. Trimming cost V 1 base and J 0 bases, with 7 bases left between them. CDR1 is LNHDA, CDR2 SQIVND, per germline (reference sequence).

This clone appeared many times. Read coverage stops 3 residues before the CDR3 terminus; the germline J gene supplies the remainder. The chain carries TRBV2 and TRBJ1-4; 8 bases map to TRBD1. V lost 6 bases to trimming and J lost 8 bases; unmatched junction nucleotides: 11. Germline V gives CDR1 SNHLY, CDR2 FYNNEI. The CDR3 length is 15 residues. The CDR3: CASSVKGQVTEKLFF. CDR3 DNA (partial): TGTGCCAGCAGCGTTAAGGGACAGGTAACCGAAAAA.

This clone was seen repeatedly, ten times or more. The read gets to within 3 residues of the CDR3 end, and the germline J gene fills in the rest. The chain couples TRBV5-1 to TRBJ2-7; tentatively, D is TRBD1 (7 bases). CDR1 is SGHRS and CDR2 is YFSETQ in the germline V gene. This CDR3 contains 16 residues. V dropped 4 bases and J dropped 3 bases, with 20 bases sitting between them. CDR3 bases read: TGCGCCAGCAGCACCGACAGTCCAGGGGGGAACTACGAG. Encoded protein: CASSTDSPGGNYE. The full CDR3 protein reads CASSTDSPGGNYEQYF.

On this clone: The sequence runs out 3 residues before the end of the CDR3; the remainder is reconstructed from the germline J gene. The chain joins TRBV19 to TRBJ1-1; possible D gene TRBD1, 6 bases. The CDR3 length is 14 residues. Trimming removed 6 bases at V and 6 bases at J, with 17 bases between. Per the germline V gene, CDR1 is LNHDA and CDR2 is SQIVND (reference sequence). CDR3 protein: CASSQREQGAEAFF. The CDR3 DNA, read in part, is TGTGCCAGTAGCCAAAGAGAACAGGGCGCTGAA.

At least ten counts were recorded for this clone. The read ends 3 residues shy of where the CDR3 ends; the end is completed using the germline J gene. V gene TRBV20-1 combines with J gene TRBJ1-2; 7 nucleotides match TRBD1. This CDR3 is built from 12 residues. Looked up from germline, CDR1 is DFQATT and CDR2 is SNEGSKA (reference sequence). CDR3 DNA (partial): TGCAGTGCCCGAGACAGGGAGGACGGC. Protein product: CSARDREDG. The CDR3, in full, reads CSARDREDGYTF.

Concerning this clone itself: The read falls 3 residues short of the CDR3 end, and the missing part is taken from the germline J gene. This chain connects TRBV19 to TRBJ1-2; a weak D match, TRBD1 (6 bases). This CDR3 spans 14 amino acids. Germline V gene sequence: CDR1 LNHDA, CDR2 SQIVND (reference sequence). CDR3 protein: CASSIGGVVDGYTF. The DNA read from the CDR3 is TGTGCCAGTAGTATTGGGGGCGTAGTGGACGGC.

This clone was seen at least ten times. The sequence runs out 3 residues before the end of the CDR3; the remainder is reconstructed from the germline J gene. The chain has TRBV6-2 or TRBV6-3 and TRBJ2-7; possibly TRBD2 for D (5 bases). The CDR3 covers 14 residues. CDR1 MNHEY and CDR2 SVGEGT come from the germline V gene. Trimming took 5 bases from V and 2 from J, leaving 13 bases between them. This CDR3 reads CASSVRGWAYEQYF. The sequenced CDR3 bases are TGTGCCAGCAGTGTCCGGGGTTGGGCCTACGAG.

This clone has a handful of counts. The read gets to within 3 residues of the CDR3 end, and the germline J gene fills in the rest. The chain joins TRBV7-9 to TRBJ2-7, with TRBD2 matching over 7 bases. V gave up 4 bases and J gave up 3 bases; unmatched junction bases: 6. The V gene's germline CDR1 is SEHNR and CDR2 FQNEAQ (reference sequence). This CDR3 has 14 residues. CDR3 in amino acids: CASSSPGGDYEQYF. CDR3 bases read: TGTGCCAGCAGCTCCCCTGGGGGGGACTACGAG.

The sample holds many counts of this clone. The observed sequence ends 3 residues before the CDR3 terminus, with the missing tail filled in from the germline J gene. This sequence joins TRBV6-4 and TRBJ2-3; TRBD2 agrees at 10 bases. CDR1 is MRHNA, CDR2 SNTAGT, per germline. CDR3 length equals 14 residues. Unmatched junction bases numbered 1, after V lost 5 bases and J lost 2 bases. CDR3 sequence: CASSSGGATDTQYF. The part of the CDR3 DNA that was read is TGTGCCAGCAGTAGCGGGGGGGCCACAGATACG.

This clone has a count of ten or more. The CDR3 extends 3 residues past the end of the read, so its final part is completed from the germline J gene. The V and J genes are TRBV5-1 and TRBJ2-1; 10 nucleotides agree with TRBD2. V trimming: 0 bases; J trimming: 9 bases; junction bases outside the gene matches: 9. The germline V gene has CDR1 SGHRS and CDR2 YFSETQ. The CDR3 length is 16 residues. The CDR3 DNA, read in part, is TGCGCCAGCAGCTTGGACCCACCTAGCGGGAGCGGTGAG. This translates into CASSLDPPSGSGE. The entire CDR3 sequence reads CASSLDPPSGSGEQFF.